Presented here are 14 T cell receptor beta chains from one specimen sequenced in a study of blood T cell repertoires in COVID-19. This table comes from immunoSEQ multiplex PCR, and its TCRdb copy is limited to in-frame clones, with some not included. Altogether roughly 130,000 clones are present, roughly 80% being singletons, with the ten largest covering around an eighth. The sequenced material came from peripheral blood. The source is a woman in her twenties or thirties who had recovered from COVID-19.

The chain carries TRBV7-3 and TRBJ2-3; the D is unclear. V was cut by 5 bases and J by 3 bases, with 9 bases left in between. Per germline, CDR1 SGHTA and CDR2 FQGTGA. The CDR3 extends over 13 amino acids. The CDR3 here is CASSPWSTDTQYF. In DNA form, the CDR3 reads TGTGCCAGCAGCCCCTGGAGTACAGATACGCAGTATTTT.

The chain is built from TRBV18 and TRBJ1-4, with D perhaps TRBD1 (5 bases). Per the germline V gene, CDR1 is KGHSH and CDR2 is LQKENI. The CDR3 has 15 amino acids. V gave up 3 bases and J gave up 0 bases, with 8 bases separating them. In DNA form, the CDR3 reads TGTGCCAGCTCACCGGACAAACCAACTAATGAAAAACTGTTTTTT. It encodes CASSPDKPTNEKLFF.

The chain combines TRBV7-9 with TRBJ1-3; tentatively, D is TRBD1 (5 bases). This CDR3 comprises 15 residues. Germline V gives CDR1 SEHNR, CDR2 FQNEAQ (reference sequence). Trimming removed 1 base from V and 0 bases from J, with 7 bases in between. CDR3 coding DNA: TGTGCCAGCAGCTTAGAGGGGAACTCTGGAAACACCATATATTTT. As protein: CASSLEGNSGNTIYF.

The V gene is TRBV14, the J gene TRBJ2-3; D might be TRBD2 (6 bases). The CDR3 is made up of 17 amino acids. The V end lost 5 bases, the J end lost 1 base, and 19 bases lay between the germline ends. Germline CDR1 SGHDN, CDR2 FVKESK. The CDR3 region has the DNA TGTGCCAGCAGCATCGGGACTTCTCCCTTCGGCACAGATACGCAGTATTTT. It specifies CASSIGTSPFGTDTQYF.

V gene TRBV4-1 combines with J gene TRBJ2-7; 12 nucleotides line up with TRBD1. Germline CDR1 and CDR2: MGHRA and YSYEKL. Trimming at V came to 2 bases and at J to 7 bases, leaving 9 bases not matched to a gene. The CDR3 is made up of 16 amino acids. The CDR3 coding sequence is TGCGCCAGCAGCCAACGATTGGGACAGGGGGCGACGGAGCAGTACTTC. Translation gives CASSQRLGQGATEQYF.

The V and J genes are TRBV29-1 and TRBJ2-7; D possibly corresponds to TRBD2 (5 bases). Germline CDR1 is SQVTM and CDR2 is ANQGSEA. Trimming shortened V by 4 bases and J by 2 bases, and 9 bases separated the two germline ends. CDR3 length equals 12 residues. CDR3 sequence: CSVGRGPYEQYF. The CDR3 DNA reads TGCAGCGTTGGTAGAGGGCCCTACGAGCAGTACTTC.

The rearrangement uses TRBV6-5 and TRBJ1-2; D is ambiguous. Per the germline V gene, CDR1 is MNHEY and CDR2 is SVGAGI. Trimming removed 5 bases from V and 2 bases from J, with 9 bases in between. CDR3 size: 13 residues. The CDR3 coding sequence is TGTGCCAGCAGTCAGGCCAGAAACTATGGCTACACCTTC. It yields the protein CASSQARNYGYTF.

The table lists this clone with a few counts. The chain couples TRBV9 to TRBJ2-2; D is ambiguous. Germline V gene lookup returns CDR1 SGDLS and CDR2 YYNGEE. V was clipped by 4 bases and J by 3 bases, with 7 bases between them. CDR3 length: 13 amino acids. The CDR3 DNA follows: TGTGCCAGCAGCCTCTCCTACACCGGGGAGCTGTTTTTT. This translates into CASSLSYTGELFF.

V is TRBV24-1 and J is TRBJ2-5; D is possibly TRBD1 (6 bases). This CDR3 is built from 17 residues. With 1 base removed from V and 4 bases from J, the gap between germline ends came to 18 bases. CDR1 is KGHDR and CDR2 is SFDVKD in the germline V gene. In nucleotides, the CDR3 is TGTGCCACCAGTGATTTATGCCCCAGGGACACGCTAGAGACCCAGTACTTC. Residues: CATSDLCPRDTLETQYF.

This chain uses TRBV5-1 with TRBJ2-7, with 8 bases fitting TRBD1. Germline loops: CDR1 SGHRS, CDR2 YFSETQ. This CDR3 region has 14 residues. The ends lost 3 bases at V and 7 bases at J; junction bases unmatched: 9. The CDR3 reads CASSSGQGTGEQYF. The CDR3 bases are TGCGCCAGCAGCTCAGGACAGGGAACAGGAGAGCAGTACTTC. The whole variable domain, remainder taken from reference TRBV5-1 and TRBJ2-7, is KAGVTQTPRYLIKTRGQQVTLSCSPISGHRSVSWYQQTPGQGLQFLFEYFSETQRNKGNFPGRFSGRQFSNSRSEMNVSTLELGDSALYLCASSSGQGTGEQYFGPGTRLTVT.

This clone came up once. V gene TRBV19 combines with J gene TRBJ1-6; D is ambiguous. CDR1 is LNHDA and CDR2 is SQIVND in the germline V gene (reference sequence). This CDR3 is 13 amino acids long. The germline V and J ends were trimmed by 2 bases and 6 bases, with 5 bases remaining between them. The CDR3 loop reads CASSIFSNSPLHF. DNA for the CDR3: TGTGCCAGTAGTATATTCAGTAATTCACCCCTCCACTTT.

The gene calls are TRBV7-2 and TRBJ2-1; 7 bases are a match to TRBD2. This CDR3 spans 14 amino acids. The germline CDR1 and CDR2 sequences are SGHTA and FQGNSA. Trimming removed 5 bases from V and 4 bases from J; junction bases left unmatched: 5. Here the CDR3 DNA reads TGTGCCAGCAGCCCGACTAGCCTGTACAATGAGCAGTTCTTC. The encoded protein is CASSPTSLYNEQFF.

The chain links TRBV18 to TRBJ1-4; possibly TRBD1 for D (6 bases). Trimming shortened V by 5 bases and J by 6 bases, and 10 bases separated the two germline ends. Germline lookup yields CDR1 KGHSH and CDR2 LQKENI. The length of the CDR3 is 13 residues. CDR3: CASSTQGYEKLFF. The CDR3 DNA is TGTGCCAGCTCAACGCAGGGGTATGAAAAACTGTTTTTT.

The CDR3, as DNA: TGTGCCAGCAGCGTCGGGACTAGCGGGGGGGCCAGCTCTATCCAGCAGTTCTTC. Translating it yields CASSVGTSGGASSIQQFF. The chain links TRBV9 to TRBJ2-1; 16 nucleotides agree with TRBD2. Germline values: CDR1 SGDLS, CDR2 YYNGEE. The J segment lost 11 bases and the V segment lost 2 bases, leaving 13 bases of the junction unmatched. The CDR3 covers 18 residues.